This T cell receptor (beta chain) was identified during a study of identical twins. Germline V CDR1 and CDR2: SGHKS, YYEKEE (reference sequence). There are 16 residues in the CDR3. V lost 0 bases and J lost 5; bases outside the gene matches: 8. TCRdb reprocessed the 5' RACE reads via MiXCR and lists one record per CDR3 protein. The sample contains hundreds of thousands of distinct CDR3 sequences, roughly 6% of which appear only once. The sample consisted of naive T cells sorted from blood. V gene TRBV5-5 combines with J gene TRBJ2-3; 8 positions agree with TRBD1. This TCR derives from a young man in good health. CDR3 region: CASSLGDRIVGDTQYF. The DNA for the CDR3 is TGTGCCAGCAGCTTGGGGGACAGGATCGTTGGAGATACGCAGTATTTT. Full variable domain (missing parts from reference TRBV5-5 and TRBJ2-3): DAGVTQSPTHLIKTRGQQVTLRCSPISGHKSVSWYQQVLGQGPQFIFQYYEKEERGRGNFPDRFSARQFPNYSSELNVNALLLGDSALYLCASSLGDRIVGDTQYFGPGTRLTVL.